A single sample gave rise to the 16 T cell receptor beta chains below, sequenced in a study of blood T cell repertoires in COVID-19. The data were produced by immunoSEQ multiplex PCR, yet TCRdb's version contains in-frame clones alone and is incomplete. This sample has fewer than 300,000 clones; about nine tenths occur once, and the top ten carry 1% to 1.5%. Sequenced sample: PBMCs or T cells enriched from blood (not recorded which). These receptors originate from a woman in her 40s with acute COVID-19.

This clone was recorded only once. The gene calls are TRBV5-4 and TRBJ2-1; possible D gene TRBD2, 7 bases. Germline V gene data show CDR1 as SGHNT and CDR2 as YYREEE (reference sequence). The CDR3 runs 15 residues. Trimming removed 4 bases at V and 6 bases at J, with 17 bases between. The CDR3 DNA is TGTGCCAGCAGCCCAGACCCCGCGGGGGCCAATGAGCAGTTCTTC. Amino acids: CASSPDPAGANEQFF. Together with reference TRBV5-4 and TRBJ2-1, the CDR3 gives the full variable domain: ETGVTQSPTHLIKTRGQQVTLRCSSQSGHNTVSWYQQALGQGPQFIFQYYREEENGRGNFPPRFSGLQFPNYSSELNVNALELDDSALYLCASSPDPAGANEQFFGPGTRLTVL.

The chain employs TRBV18 and TRBJ1-2; 9 nucleotides agree with TRBD1. J was trimmed by 3 bases and V by 5 bases; bases with no gene match: 4. This CDR3 has 14 residues. The germline gives CDR1 KGHSH, CDR2 LQKENI. The CDR3 DNA reads as TGTGCCAGCTCAGAGGGACAGGGCGACTATGGCTACACCTTC. It translates to CASSEGQGDYGYTF.

The CDR3 is CASSSGGLMSTDTQYF. The CDR3 DNA sequence: TGTGCCAGCTCATCCGGGGGGTTAATGAGCACAGATACGCAGTATTTT. This sequence joins TRBV18 and TRBJ2-3; 7 bases are shared with TRBD2. The CDR3 totals 16 residues. With V trimmed by 5 bases and J by 0 bases, 8 bases remained unmatched. Germline lookup yields CDR1 KGHSH and CDR2 LQKENI.

This chain connects TRBV7-9 to TRBJ1-2; no firm D call. V was trimmed by 5 bases and J by 3 bases, leaving 7 bases between them. The CDR3 is 12 amino acids. Germline-derived CDR1 and CDR2 are SEHNR and FQNEAQ (reference sequence). The CDR3 DNA follows: TGTGCCAGCAGCACCGGTCACTATGGCTACACCTTC. It yields the protein CASSTGHYGYTF.

This chain joins TRBV28 and TRBJ2-1; TRBD2 is a possible D gene (6 bases). Trimming left V 4 bases short and J 2 bases short, with 9 bases between. CDR3 length: 14 residues. CDR1 is MDHEN and CDR2 is SYDVKM in the germline V gene. The CDR3 DNA sequence: TGTGCCAGCAGTTCGGGACTCACCTACAATGAGCAGTTCTTC. It encodes CASSSGLTYNEQFF.

The chain uses TRBV10-1 and TRBJ2-5, with 7 bases matching TRBD2. J was trimmed by 3 bases and V by 0 bases; bases with no gene match: 4. The length of the CDR3 is 15 residues. The germline V gene encodes CDR1 WNHNN and CDR2 SYGVQD (reference sequence). The CDR3: CASSESGDYKETQYF. CDR3 bases: TGCGCCAGCAGTGAGTCGGGGGACTACAAAGAGACCCAGTACTTC.

This clone was counted a single time. The chain uses TRBV14 and TRBJ2-7, with D tentatively TRBD1 (7 bases). The CDR3 contains 11 residues. Looked up from germline, CDR1 is SGHDN and CDR2 is FVKESK. V lost 4 bases, J lost 7 bases, and 8 bases lay in between. The CDR3 nucleotides read TGTGCCAGCAGCCCAGGGGGGGAGCAGTACTTC. Protein: CASSPGGEQYF. Using reference TRBV14 and TRBJ2-7 for the parts outside the CDR3, the full variable domain is EAGVTQFPSHSVIEKGQTVTLRCDPISGHDNLYWYRRVMGKEIKFLLHFVKESKQDESGMPNNRFLAERTGGTYSTLKVQPAELEDSGVYFCASSPGGEQYFGPGTRLTVT.

The chain employs TRBV2 and TRBJ1-2, with 7 bases fitting TRBD1. The V gene end was trimmed by 3 bases and the J gene end by 2 bases; junction bases not matched to a gene: 3. Germline loops: CDR1 SNHLY, CDR2 FYNNEI. The CDR3 runs 14 residues. The DNA for the CDR3 is TGTGCCAGCAGTGAGCAGGGGGTCAACTATGGCTACACCTTC. It is translated as CASSEQGVNYGYTF.

The chain carries TRBV27 and TRBJ2-2, with 8 bases matching TRBD2. CDR1 MNHEY and CDR2 SMNVEV come from the germline V gene (reference sequence). The V segment lost 6 bases and the J segment 5 bases; nucleotides outside the gene matches: 5. The CDR3 sequence is 14 residues long. This chain's CDR3 is CASRLSGGTGELFF. In nucleotides, the CDR3 is TGTGCCAGCAGACTATCGGGGGGGACCGGGGAGCTGTTTTTT.

The chain couples TRBV19 to TRBJ2-3, with D tentatively TRBD1 (6 bases). The length of the CDR3 is 15 residues. V dropped 5 bases and J dropped 5 bases, with 17 bases sitting between them. Germline CDR1 LNHDA, CDR2 SQIVND (reference sequence). The CDR3: CASSSRTARVDTQYF. The CDR3, as DNA: TGTGCCAGTAGTTCCCGGACAGCAAGGGTAGATACGCAGTATTTT. Full variable domain (missing parts from reference TRBV19 and TRBJ2-3): DGGITQSPKYLFRKEGQNVTLSCEQNLNHDAMYWYRQDPGQGLRLIYYSQIVNDFQKGDIAEGYSVSREKKESFPLTVTSAQKNPTAFYLCASSSRTARVDTQYFGPGTRLTVL.

J is TRBJ2-7 and V is TRBV6-5, with D unclear. The germline V and J ends were trimmed by 5 bases and 3 bases, with 11 bases remaining between them. The CDR3 is made up of 13 amino acids. CDR1 is MNHEY and CDR2 is SVGAGI in the germline V gene. CDR3 residues: CASSPIPGYEQYV. CDR3 bases: TGTGCCAGCAGTCCAATCCCCGGCTACGAGCAGTACGTC.

The chain links TRBV24-1 to TRBJ2-1; 7 nucleotides line up with TRBD1. The CDR3 loop spans 15 amino acids. CDR1 is KGHDR, CDR2 SFDVKD, per germline. J lost 7 bases, V lost 3 bases, and 8 bases had no gene match. CDR3: CATSDPDRERNEQFF. In DNA, the CDR3 is TGTGCCACCAGTGATCCCGACAGGGAACGAAATGAGCAGTTCTTC.

The genes are TRBV5-8 and TRBJ2-4; weak D call: TRBD2 (5 bases). Germline values: CDR1 SGHTS, CDR2 YDEGEE. This CDR3 is 14 amino acids long. Trimming took off 4 bases at V and 10 bases at J, with 18 bases between the two ends. The CDR3 nucleotides are TGTGCCAGCAGCCCGCTGCTCCGAAGGGAGATTCAGTACTTC. Translation gives CASSPLLRREIQYF.

This chain links TRBV30 with TRBJ1-1, with a tentative D call TRBD1 (5 bases). Germline CDR1 GTSNPN, CDR2 SVGIG (reference sequence). There are 13 residues in the CDR3. The V end lost 0 bases, the J end lost 4 bases, and 9 bases lay between the germline ends. The CDR3 nucleotides are TGTGCCTGGAGTGTTAGTAGGGGCACTGAAGCTTTCTTT. Amino acids: CAWSVSRGTEAFF.

The rearrangement joins TRBV5-4 to TRBJ1-3, with D maybe TRBD1 (5 bases). Germline CDR1 SGHNT, CDR2 YYREEE (reference sequence). CDR3 length: 17 residues. V was cut by 6 bases and J by 0 bases, with 19 bases left in between. The CDR3 DNA is TGTGCCAGCAAATCGTCGCCAACAGGCCCCTCTGGAAACACCATATATTTT. Translation gives CASKSSPTGPSGNTIYF.

The chain joins TRBV24-1 to TRBJ2-3, with 11 bases matching TRBD1. The V gene's germline CDR1 is KGHDR and CDR2 SFDVKD. V was pared by 10 bases and J by 4 bases, with 6 bases of the junction left unmatched. This CDR3 contains 14 residues. The CDR3 bases are TGTGCCACAGTAGGACAGGGGGCAGCAGATACGCAGTATTTT. This codes for CATVGQGAADTQYF.